Following are 32 T cell receptor beta chains from one sample sequenced in a study of technical replicates of blood from a handful of donors. Here immunoSEQ multiplex PCR was the method, and the copy in TCRdb shows in-frame clones only, minus some. Here the sample spans some 94,000 clones, around 96% being singletons. Sequencing input: T cells isolated from PBMCs. The receptors were sampled from a human donor in good health.

The gene calls are TRBV9 and TRBJ1-4; 7 bases align to TRBD1. V lost 0 bases to trimming and J lost 13 bases; unmatched junction nucleotides: 12. The length of the CDR3 is 15 residues. Germline assignment: CDR1 SGDLS and CDR2 YYNGEE. The DNA of the CDR3 is TGTGCCAGCAGCGTAGGCGACAGGGAAATCCCCGGACTGTTTTTT. Amino acids: CASSVGDREIPGLFF.

The CDR3 spells CASSVGTSGTDTQYF. CDR3 DNA sequence: TGTGCCAGCAGCGTGGGGACTAGCGGGACAGATACGCAGTATTTT. The gene calls are TRBV9 and TRBJ2-3, with 12 bases identical to TRBD2. Germline V lookup: CDR1 SGDLS, CDR2 YYNGEE. CDR3 length: 15 amino acids. V was clipped by 2 bases and J by 3 bases; unmatched bases: 1.

The V gene is TRBV5-1, the J gene TRBJ1-2; the D gene is possibly TRBD1 (6 bases). Germline assignment: CDR1 SGHRS and CDR2 YFSETQ. The CDR3 is made up of 14 amino acids. Deletions cut 3 bases from V and 5 bases from J, with 14 bases between. The CDR3 sequence is CASSSAGTQYGYTF. The DNA of the CDR3 is TGCGCCAGCAGCTCTGCCGGGACACAATATGGCTACACCTTC.

The chain has TRBV5-6 and TRBJ1-1, with D unresolved. The CDR3 has 13 amino acids. CDR1 and CDR2 from the germline V gene are SGHDT and YYEEEE. V shed 4 bases and J shed 7 bases, with 14 bases lying between them. In DNA form, the CDR3 reads TGTGCCAGCAGCGTCTCCTTGCGGAGTGAAGCTTTCTTT. It codes for CASSVSLRSEAFF.

CDR3 protein: CAWAPTGNTEAFF. The CDR3 DNA reads TGTGCCTGGGCGCCAACAGGGAACACTGAAGCTTTCTTT. The rearrangement links TRBV30 to TRBJ1-1; tentatively, D is TRBD1 (5 bases). The V end was cut by 5 bases, the J end by 1 base, with 11 bases between. This CDR3 comprises 13 residues. Germline assignment: CDR1 GTSNPN and CDR2 SVGIG (reference sequence).

The rearrangement links TRBV18 to TRBJ1-3, with D perhaps matching TRBD1 (6 bases). Germline CDR1 reads KGHSH; CDR2 reads LQKENI. There are 18 residues in the CDR3. The ends were cut back, 0 bases at V and 0 bases at J, with 15 bases in the middle. Written as DNA, the CDR3 is TGTGCCAGCTCACCACCAATCTCACAGGGACCCTCTGGAAACACCATATATTTT. Its protein product is CASSPPISQGPSGNTIYF.

The J gene is TRBJ1-2, the V gene TRBV5-1; the D gene is possibly TRBD1 (6 bases). CDR1 SGHRS and CDR2 YFSETQ come from the germline V gene. With 4 bases removed from V and 8 bases from J, the gap between germline ends came to 9 bases. The CDR3 consists of 11 residues. CDR3 coding DNA: TGCGCCAGCAGCGGGACATTCGGCTACACCTTC. Translated: CASSGTFGYTF.

The V and J genes are TRBV5-8 and TRBJ2-2; the match to TRBD2 covers 11 bases. The CDR3 has 15 amino acids. V shed 4 bases and J 15 bases; nucleotides not matched to a gene: 14. The V gene's germline CDR1 is SGHTS and CDR2 YDEGEE. The CDR3 sequence is CASSQGLAAAPLLFF. The CDR3 DNA reads TGTGCCAGCAGCCAGGGACTAGCGGCTGCACCTTTGTTGTTTTTT. Supplemented by reference TRBV5-8 and TRBJ2-2, the full variable domain reads EAGVTQSPTHLIKTRGQQATLRCSPISGHTSVYWYQQALGLGLQFLLWYDEGEERNRGNFPPRFSGRQFPNYSSELNVNALELEDSALYLCASSQGLAAAPLLFFGEGSRLTVL.

The J gene is TRBJ2-7, the V gene TRBV5-4, with 12 bases fitting TRBD1. CDR3 size: 16 residues. The V and J ends lost 3 bases and 5 bases, in that order; junction bases with no gene match: 9. Germline assignment: CDR1 SGHNT and CDR2 YYREEE (reference sequence). The CDR3 spells CASSSKGTGGKDEQYF. The CDR3 DNA sequence: TGTGCCAGCAGCTCTAAAGGGACAGGGGGCAAAGACGAGCAGTACTTC.

The chain combines TRBV2 with TRBJ1-2, with 7 bases aligning to TRBD1. This CDR3 is 13 amino acids long. Germline CDR1 is SNHLY and CDR2 is FYNNEI. J was trimmed by 8 bases and V by 6 bases; bases with no gene match: 9. The CDR3 protein is CASRPTGAGGYTF. In DNA form, the CDR3 reads TGTGCCAGCAGGCCCACAGGGGCAGGCGGCTACACCTTC.

In DNA, the CDR3 is TGTGCTAGTGGTCCAAAGACAGGGGAGGCAGGTACGCAGTATTTT. Encoded protein: CASGPKTGEAGTQYF. This chain links TRBV12-5 with TRBJ2-3; 8 bases are shared with TRBD1. The J segment lost 8 bases and the V segment lost 5 bases, leaving 12 bases of the junction unmatched. The CDR3 is made up of 15 amino acids. Per the germline V gene, CDR1 is LGHNT and CDR2 is FRNRAP.

The chain carries TRBV5-1 and TRBJ2-7; tentatively, D is TRBD1 (6 bases). The germline V gene has CDR1 SGHRS and CDR2 YFSETQ. This CDR3 contains 14 residues. Between the trimmed V and J ends, which lost 4 bases and 6 bases, there was a span of 17 bases. The CDR3 DNA sequence: TGCGCCAGCAGCCTGGAAGGGGGTCTGAGCGAGCAGTACTTC. Amino acids: CASSLEGGLSEQYF.

The V and J genes are TRBV7-2 and TRBJ2-1; 12 nucleotides align to TRBD2. Per the germline V gene, CDR1 is SGHTA and CDR2 is FQGNSA. The CDR3 runs to 15 residues. V was pared by 5 bases and J by 2 bases, with 1 base of the junction left unmatched. For the CDR3, the DNA is TGTGCCAGCAGCCCTAGCGGGAGGGCCTACAATGAGCAGTTCTTC. Translating gives CASSPSGRAYNEQFF.

The chain links TRBV25-1 to TRBJ1-2; possibly TRBD1 for D (6 bases). V was pared by 4 bases and J by 4 bases, with 13 bases between. The germline gives CDR1 MGHDK, CDR2 SYGVNS. The CDR3 extends over 14 amino acids. CDR3 in DNA: TGTGCCAGCAGTGGCGGGGGGCGCGGCTATGGCTACACCTTC. Its translation is CASSGGGRGYGYTF.

This clone has more than one count but fewer than ten. The chain combines TRBV2 with TRBJ1-5; D possibly corresponds to TRBD1 (6 bases). V was cut by 3 bases and J by 7 bases, with 7 bases left in between. Germline CDR1 SNHLY, CDR2 FYNNEI. This CDR3 is built from 12 residues. CDR3 bases: TGTGCCAGCAGTGACAGGGGCCAGCCCCAGCATTTT. The encoded protein is CASSDRGQPQHF. The variable domain in full, with the rest retrieved from reference TRBV2 and TRBJ1-5, is EPEVTQTPSHQVTQMGQEVILRCVPISNHLYFYWYRQILGQKVEFLVSFYNNEISEKSEIFDDQFSVERPDGSNFTLKIRSTKLEDSAMYFCASSDRGQPQHFGDGTRLSIL.

The chain recombines TRBV5-1 with TRBJ1-3; D gene unclear. V was trimmed by 0 bases and J by 4 bases, leaving 20 bases between them. The V gene's germline CDR1 is SGHRS and CDR2 YFSETQ. This CDR3 region has 18 residues. This chain's CDR3 is CASSLEFASPREGNTIYF. DNA of the CDR3: TGCGCCAGCAGCTTGGAATTCGCCAGCCCCCGGGAGGGAAACACCATATATTTT. The full variable domain, its missing parts supplied by reference TRBV5-1 and TRBJ1-3, is KAGVTQTPRYLIKTRGQQVTLSCSPISGHRSVSWYQQTPGQGLQFLFEYFSETQRNKGNFPGRFSGRQFSNSRSEMNVSTLELGDSALYLCASSLEFASPREGNTIYFGEGSWLTVV.

This chain joins TRBV30 and TRBJ2-1; TRBD2 is a possible D gene (5 bases). Germline V gene lookup returns CDR1 GTSNPN and CDR2 SVGIG (reference sequence). Trimming stripped 5 bases from V and 4 bases from J, with 12 bases between. This CDR3 contains 13 residues. For the CDR3, the DNA is TGTGCCTGGTCCGGGATTCAATACAATGAGCAGTTCTTC. Amino acids: CAWSGIQYNEQFF.

The chain recombines TRBV7-6 with TRBJ2-3; TRBD2 is a possible D gene (5 bases). The length of the CDR3 is 12 residues. Germline CDR1 reads SGHVS; CDR2 reads FNYEAQ. V was pared by 6 bases and J by 5 bases, with 9 bases between. The CDR3 here is CASSQLEDTQYF. The CDR3 coding sequence is TGTGCCAGCAGTCAACTAGAAGATACGCAGTATTTT.

V is TRBV5-1 and J is TRBJ1-1; no definite D call. V was pared by 2 bases and J by 0 bases, with 11 bases between. This CDR3 is 15 amino acids long. Germline V lookup: CDR1 SGHRS, CDR2 YFSETQ. CDR3: CASSFRSIVNTEAFF. Written as DNA, the CDR3 is TGCGCCAGCAGCTTTCGGTCGATAGTGAACACTGAAGCTTTCTTT. The full variable domain, its missing parts supplied by reference TRBV5-1 and TRBJ1-1, is KAGVTQTPRYLIKTRGQQVTLSCSPISGHRSVSWYQQTPGQGLQFLFEYFSETQRNKGNFPGRFSGRQFSNSRSEMNVSTLELGDSALYLCASSFRSIVNTEAFFGQGTRLTVV.

This clone was counted a single time. The rearrangement joins TRBV5-1 to TRBJ2-1, with TRBD2 matching 16 bases. Germline values: CDR1 SGHRS, CDR2 YFSETQ. This CDR3 region has 16 residues. V dropped 1 base and J dropped 8; count of bases not matched to a gene: 3. DNA for the CDR3: TGCGCCAGCAGCTTGAGGGGACTAGCGGGAGGGCATGAGCAGTTCTTC. Amino acid sequence: CASSLRGLAGGHEQFF.

This chain connects TRBV9 to TRBJ2-3, with a weak D call TRBD2 (6 bases). Germline CDR1 SGDLS, CDR2 YYNGEE. V was shortened by 3 bases and J by 3 bases, with 17 bases between the two germline ends. The CDR3 sequence is 16 residues long. The DNA for the CDR3 is TGTGCCAGCAGCGGGCATACTAGCATTCCGACAGATACGCAGTATTTT. It yields the protein CASSGHTSIPTDTQYF.

This chain links TRBV7-3 with TRBJ2-1; D is perhaps TRBD2 (5 bases). Deletions cut 3 bases from V and 10 bases from J, with 7 bases between. The CDR3 spans 11 residues. Germline CDR1 SGHTA, CDR2 FQGTGA. The CDR3 spells CASSFRGEQFF. The CDR3 DNA is TGTGCCAGCAGCTTTCGAGGGGAGCAGTTCTTC.

V gene TRBV6-6 combines with J gene TRBJ1-5; 8 nucleotides agree with TRBD1. Trimming took 5 bases from V and 6 from J; bases not matched to a gene: 9. This CDR3 spans 15 amino acids. Germline V gene data show CDR1 as MNHNY and CDR2 as SVGAGI (reference sequence). The CDR3 sequence: CASSKNGQGIQPQHF. In DNA, the CDR3 is TGTGCCAGCAGTAAAAATGGACAGGGTATTCAGCCCCAGCATTTT.

The J gene is TRBJ1-2, the V gene TRBV9, with 8 bases fitting TRBD1. CDR1 and CDR2 from the germline V gene are SGDLS and YYNGEE. With 4 bases clipped from V and 8 bases from J, the junction kept 7 bases outside the gene matches. This CDR3 contains 13 residues. The CDR3 sequence is CASSKRQGWGYTF. The CDR3 DNA is TGTGCCAGCAGCAAACGACAGGGGTGGGGCTACACCTTC.

This clone was picked up a small number of times. The V call is TRBV18, the J call TRBJ1-1, with D perhaps matching TRBD1 (6 bases). V lost 2 bases and J 6 bases, leaving 7 bases between the germline ends. CDR1 is KGHSH and CDR2 is LQKENI in the germline V gene. CDR3 length: 12 amino acids. CDR3 region: CASSPTGPEAFF. CDR3 nucleotide sequence: TGTGCCAGCTCACCAACAGGGCCTGAAGCTTTCTTT.

The V and J genes are TRBV6-5 and TRBJ1-2, with D possibly matching TRBD1 (5 bases). The V end was cut by 2 bases, the J end by 4 bases, with 11 bases between. The germline V gene encodes CDR1 MNHEY and CDR2 SVGAGI. The CDR3 covers 14 residues. The CDR3 reads CASSYTQEGYGYTF. Here the CDR3 DNA reads TGTGCCAGCAGTTACACACAGGAGGGCTATGGCTACACCTTC.

The chain combines TRBV18 with TRBJ1-5; weak D call: TRBD1 (5 bases). The length of the CDR3 is 14 residues. From germline, CDR1 is KGHSH and CDR2 LQKENI. V lost 5 bases and J lost 3, with 11 bases in between. DNA of the CDR3: TGTGCCAGCTCATCCCAAGGGGACAATCAGCCCCAGCATTTT. Translated, it gives CASSSQGDNQPQHF.

The chain joins TRBV6-5 to TRBJ2-1; the match to TRBD2 covers 10 bases. CDR1 MNHEY and CDR2 SVGAGI come from the germline V gene. The V and J ends lost 8 bases and 2 bases, in that order; junction bases with no gene match: 6. The CDR3 is 15 residues long. The CDR3 DNA follows: TGTGCCAGCGCAGTAAGCGGGAGGGCCTACAATGAGCAGTTCTTC. Protein: CASAVSGRAYNEQFF.

The rearrangement uses TRBV2 and TRBJ2-4; 8 bases align to TRBD1. The CDR3 extends over 14 amino acids. V was pared by 5 bases and J by 4 bases, with 4 bases of the junction left unmatched. CDR1 SNHLY and CDR2 FYNNEI come from the germline V gene. This CDR3 is CASSSGQGKNIQYF. CDR3 nucleotide sequence: TGTGCCAGCAGTAGCGGACAGGGTAAAAACATTCAGTACTTC.

CDR3 bases: TGCGCCAGCAGTGAGTCCAAACGGGGGTGGGACACCGGGGAGCTGTTTTTT. Its translation: CASSESKRGWDTGELFF. This chain uses TRBV10-2 with TRBJ2-2; a weak D match, TRBD2 (6 bases). The V gene's germline CDR1 is WSHSY and CDR2 SAAADI. This CDR3 is 17 amino acids long. Trimming cost V 0 bases and J 3 bases, with 14 bases left between them.

The chain couples TRBV7-2 to TRBJ1-1; TRBD1 is a possible D gene (6 bases). V lost 4 bases and J lost 4, with 13 bases in between. This CDR3 comprises 14 residues. CDR1 and CDR2 from the germline V gene are SGHTA and FQGNSA. In DNA, the CDR3 is TGTGCCAGCAGCTATTTCGGACAGAGCACTGAAGCTTTCTTT. Amino acid sequence: CASSYFGQSTEAFF.

This chain joins TRBV7-6 and TRBJ1-2; D is perhaps TRBD1 (5 bases). Germline V CDR1 and CDR2: SGHVS, FNYEAQ. CDR3 length: 12 residues. Deletions cut 2 bases from V and 8 bases from J, with 9 bases between. CDR3 coding DNA: TGTGCCAGCAGCTTATCAGGGCAAGGCTACACCTTC. This sequence encodes CASSLSGQGYTF.